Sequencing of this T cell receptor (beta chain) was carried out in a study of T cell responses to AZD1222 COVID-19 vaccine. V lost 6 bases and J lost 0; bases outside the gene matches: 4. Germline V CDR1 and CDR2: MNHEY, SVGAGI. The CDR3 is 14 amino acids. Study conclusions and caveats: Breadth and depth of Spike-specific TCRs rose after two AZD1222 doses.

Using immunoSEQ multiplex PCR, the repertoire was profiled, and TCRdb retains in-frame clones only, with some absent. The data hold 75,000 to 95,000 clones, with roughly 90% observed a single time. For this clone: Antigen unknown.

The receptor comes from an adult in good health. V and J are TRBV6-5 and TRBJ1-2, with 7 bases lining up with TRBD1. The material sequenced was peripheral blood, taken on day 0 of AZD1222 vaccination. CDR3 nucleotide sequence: TGTGCCAGCAGCGGACAGGTAGCTAACTATGGCTACACCTTC. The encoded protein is CASSGQVANYGYTF.